This entry features one TCR beta chain sequence. Germline V gene data show CDR1 as LNHDA and CDR2 as SQIVND (reference sequence). Trimming removed 3 bases at V and 6 bases at J, with 14 bases between. This CDR3 contains 14 residues. The sample originates from a study of blood T cell repertoires in COVID-19. Study at large: In each case, the material was cDNA or gDNA derived from T cells, B-cell-depleted T cells, or PBMCs.

In the original processing: Amplification of reference gene primers provided the estimated nucleated cell counts. TCRdb's copy holds only in-frame clones and misses some; the assay was immunoSEQ multiplex PCR. V and J calls and clone size are those listed in that table; D and trimming were worked out from the DNA. This sample yields 180,000 or so clones, of which about nine tenths are seen a single time; roughly 4% belongs to the top ten. The sequenced sample consisted of peripheral blood. The receptor's source is a woman in her thirties with acute or convalescent COVID-19. The rearrangement uses TRBV19 and TRBJ1-2; possible D gene TRBD1, 5 bases. This CDR3 is CASSIRRGVDGYTF. For the CDR3, the DNA is TGTGCCAGTAGTATCCGCCGGGGGGTGGATGGCTACACCTTC.